This T cell receptor beta chain was obtained from a study of blood T cell repertoires in COVID-19. Background on the study: The cDNA or gDNA used as material had been derived from T cells, B-cell-depleted T cells, or PBMCs.

The V and J ends lost 4 bases and 5 bases respectively, with 11 bases between them. CDR1 and CDR2 (germline): MDHEN, SYDVKM. This CDR3 is 14 amino acids long. In the source study's methods: Quantification of nucleated cells was approximated via reference gene primer amplification. The protocol was immunoSEQ multiplex PCR, while the TCRdb copy is restricted to in-frame clones and leaves out a portion. D and trimming were read from the DNA, whereas the V and J calls and clone size are those reported in that table. The top ten clones hold 10% to 15% of a sample with around 260,000 clones, about 85% of them seen once.

The material sequenced was peripheral blood. The receptor comes from a human donor in a cohort sampled during active COVID-19. The rearrangement links TRBV28 to TRBJ1-4; D ambiguous. CDR3 region: CASSSGLLNEKLFF. CDR3 nucleotide sequence: TGTGCCAGCAGTTCTGGACTGCTAAATGAAAAACTGTTTTTT.